This passage covers 32 T cell receptor beta chains from one sample sequenced in a study of cytomegalovirus exposure and HLA in healthy donors. The PCR made use of 60 Vbeta and 13 Jbeta primers. The repertoire was sequenced with immunoSEQ multiplex PCR; TCRdb's copy has only in-frame clones and lacks some. The sample holds around 130,000 clones, around 80% seen once. The source material was PBMCs. These receptors all come from a female donor in good health and CMV-seronegative.

This chain links TRBV2 with TRBJ2-5; 8 positions agree with TRBD1. The CDR3 runs to 14 residues. Germline CDR1 is SNHLY and CDR2 is FYNNEI. The ends lost 6 bases at V and 1 base at J; junction bases unmatched: 4. CDR3 bases: TGTGCCAGCAGCGGTGGGACAGGCCAAGAGACCCAGTACTTC. This sequence encodes CASSGGTGQETQYF.

This chain connects TRBV6-5 to TRBJ1-1; the D is unclear. The CDR3 consists of 13 residues. Trimming cost V 0 bases and J 8 bases, with 10 bases left between them. Germline V gives CDR1 MNHEY, CDR2 SVGAGI. The CDR3 DNA reads as TGTGCCAGCAGTTACTCTGTGCAGGAAGAAGCTTTCTTT. Amino acid sequence: CASSYSVQEEAFF.

The chain joins TRBV5-1 to TRBJ1-2, with 10 nucleotides matching TRBD1. CDR1 and CDR2 (germline): SGHRS, YFSETQ. V lost 3 bases to trimming and J lost 10 bases; unmatched junction nucleotides: 12. CDR3 length equals 15 residues. This CDR3 is CASSSTGTGDRNYTF. For the CDR3, the DNA is TGCGCCAGCAGCTCCACCGGGACAGGGGATCGAAACTACACCTTC.

V is TRBV4-2 and J is TRBJ2-4; maybe TRBD1 (7 bases). The CDR3 length is 17 residues. CDR1 and CDR2 from the germline V gene are LGHNA and YNFKEQ. V lost 2 bases to trimming and J lost 1 base, with 15 bases between them. CDR3 coding DNA: TGTGCCAGCAGCCAAACAGGGGACGGAGGGGCCAAAAACATTCAGTACTTC. This translates into CASSQTGDGGAKNIQYF.

This chain links TRBV29-1 with TRBJ2-7; D call uncertain. In germline, CDR1 is SQVTM, CDR2 ANQGSEA. This CDR3 comprises 13 residues. Trimming left V 5 bases short and J 3 bases short, with 14 bases between. In DNA form, the CDR3 reads TGCAGCGTTACGAGCCCTTTTGGCTACGAGCAGTACTTC. It is translated as CSVTSPFGYEQYF.

The V and J genes are TRBV9 and TRBJ1-2, with D maybe TRBD1 (5 bases). The CDR3 covers 15 residues. Germline CDR1 and CDR2: SGDLS and YYNGEE. Trimming shortened V by 5 bases and J by 5 bases, and 19 bases separated the two germline ends. The CDR3 DNA reads TGTGCCAGCAGTTCGCAGGGAAGCAAACCTTATGGCTACACCTTC. Its translation: CASSSQGSKPYGYTF. Full variable domain (missing parts from reference TRBV9 and TRBJ1-2): DSGVTQTPKHLITATGQRVTLRCSPRSGDLSVYWYQQSLDQGLQFLIQYYNGEERAKGNILERFSAQQFPDLHSELNLSSLELGDSALYFCASSSQGSKPYGYTFGSGTRLTVV.

The V gene is TRBV28, the J gene TRBJ2-1; tentatively, D is TRBD1 (6 bases). The CDR3 consists of 14 residues. The V gene lost 4 bases and the J gene lost 3 bases, with 10 bases spanning the gap. Per the germline V gene, CDR1 is MDHEN and CDR2 is SYDVKM. The CDR3 here is CASSSSTGYNEQFF. CDR3 DNA: TGTGCCAGCAGTTCCTCGACAGGCTACAATGAGCAGTTCTTC.

CDR3 coding DNA: TGCGCCAGCAGCTATCCGGGACAGATGAACACTGAAGCTTTCTTT. It is translated as CASSYPGQMNTEAFF. The chain employs TRBV5-1 and TRBJ1-1; TRBD1 matches at 7 bases. The CDR3 is 15 residues long. Germline CDR1 and CDR2: SGHRS and YFSETQ. V lost 3 bases and J lost 0; bases outside the gene matches: 5.

This clone was seen only a few times. The chain recombines TRBV29-1 with TRBJ2-2, with 7 bases that match TRBD1. The length of the CDR3 is 15 residues. Germline trimming cut 3 bases from V and 3 bases from J; bases unmatched to any gene: 7. The germline CDR1 and CDR2 sequences are SQVTM and ANQGSEA. The CDR3 DNA reads TGCAGCGTTGAGAGGGGGCGGGTGGACACCGGGGAGCTGTTTTTT. As protein: CSVERGRVDTGELFF.

The CDR3, as DNA: TGCAGCGTTGTGGGGACAGGGGAGAGCTCCTACGAGCAGTACTTC. It is translated as CSVVGTGESSYEQYF. The chain is built from TRBV29-1 and TRBJ2-5, with 10 bases that match TRBD1. The DNA end favors TRBJ2-7, so the J call may be wrong. The CDR3 consists of 15 residues. From germline, CDR1 is SQVTM and CDR2 ANQGSEA.

The rearrangement links TRBV28 to TRBJ1-4, with a possible D match to TRBD1 (5 bases). CDR3 length: 13 residues. V was cut by 6 bases and J by 11 bases, with 16 bases left in between. The germline CDR1 and CDR2 sequences are MDHEN and SYDVKM. CDR3 DNA: TGTGCCAGCAGCCCCGGGGGTCCCAAGAAACTGTTTTTT. Encoded protein: CASSPGGPKKLFF.

The chain is built from TRBV12-1 and TRBJ2-7; TRBD1, the D gene given by the table, was not confirmed from the DNA. TRBV12-1 is a documented pseudogene. The CDR3 runs to 15 residues. The CDR3, as DNA: TGTGCCAGCAGCTTTTGGGTCAGGGAAACCTACGAGCAGTACTTC. It specifies CASSFWVRETYEQYF.

The genes are TRBV27 and TRBJ1-2; TRBD1 matches at 9 bases. Per germline, CDR1 MNHEY and CDR2 SMNVEV (reference sequence). The CDR3 extends over 16 amino acids. Trimming took 5 bases from V and 0 from J; bases not matched to a gene: 7. The CDR3 loop is CASSPPRTGANYGYTF. The CDR3 DNA is TGTGCCAGCAGTCCCCCCCGGACAGGGGCTAACTATGGCTACACCTTC.

Regarding this clone: A junction boundary mismatches the germline segment, possibly from a read error. The J gene is TRBJ2-3, the V gene TRBV4-2, with no clear D. The CDR3 runs 14 residues. The germline gives CDR1 LGHNA, CDR2 YNFKEQ. The chain's CDR3 is CASGQAVSTDTQYF. Written as DNA, the CDR3 is TGTGCCAGCGGCCAGGCTGTGAGCACAGATACGCAGTATTTT.

This clone showed up just a few times. The chain recombines TRBV6-5 with TRBJ2-5, with TRBD1 matching 7 bases. Germline CDR1 MNHEY, CDR2 SVGAGI. This CDR3 has 15 amino acids. The junction had 8 bases not matched to a gene; V was cut back by 2 bases and J by 5 bases. The CDR3 is CASSYDYRGTETQYF. CDR3 in DNA: TGTGCCAGCAGTTACGACTACAGGGGAACCGAGACCCAGTACTTC.

The sample holds a few counts of this clone. The chain joins TRBV5-5 to TRBJ2-7; possibly TRBD2 for D (5 bases). V was pared by 7 bases and J by 5 bases, with 10 bases between. The CDR3 contains 11 residues. Germline V gene sequence: CDR1 SGHKS, CDR2 YYEKEE (reference sequence). The CDR3 reads CASEGRDEQYF. CDR3 nucleotides: TGTGCCAGCGAGGGAAGGGACGAGCAGTACTTC.

The chain recombines TRBV2 with TRBJ2-7; TRBD1 is a possible D gene (5 bases). There are 18 residues in the CDR3. Germline assignment: CDR1 SNHLY and CDR2 FYNNEI. Trimming left V 1 base short and J 3 bases short, with 22 bases between. The CDR3 bases are TGTGCCAGCAGTGAAGACTGGATGGGCCAGGGCCTCGTCTACGAGCAGTACTTC. Encoded protein: CASSEDWMGQGLVYEQYF.

V and J are TRBV7-6 and TRBJ1-2; 7 bases are a match to TRBD1. J was trimmed by 9 bases and V by 5 bases; bases with no gene match: 12. The length of the CDR3 is 14 residues. Germline assignment: CDR1 SGHVS and CDR2 FNYEAQ. Here the CDR3 reads CASSRGQMAGRYTF. CDR3 DNA: TGTGCCAGCAGCCGGGGACAGATGGCTGGACGCTACACCTTC.

This clone showed up just a few times. This chain connects TRBV29-1 to TRBJ1-1; tentative D call: TRBD1 (5 bases). The V gene's germline CDR1 is SQVTM and CDR2 ANQGSEA. The CDR3 has 10 residues. V was clipped by 7 bases and J by 5 bases, with 8 bases between them. CDR3 residues: CSGGRTEAFF. The CDR3 DNA follows: TGCAGCGGGGGCCGGACTGAAGCTTTCTTT.

This chain joins TRBV6-4 and TRBJ1-1; weak D call: TRBD1 (5 bases). This CDR3 has 14 amino acids. Trimming removed 2 bases at V and 6 bases at J, with 13 bases between. The germline CDR1 and CDR2 sequences are MRHNA and SNTAGT. Here the CDR3 reads CASSDRDGGAEAFF. The CDR3 DNA reads as TGTGCCAGCAGTGACCGGGACGGCGGGGCTGAAGCTTTCTTT.

The table lists this clone with a count of one. The V gene is TRBV13, the J gene TRBJ1-1, with D hard to call. Germline loops: CDR1 PRHDT, CDR2 FYEKMQ (reference sequence). The CDR3 is made up of 14 amino acids. Deletions cut 1 base from V and 1 base from J, with 7 bases between. Here the CDR3 DNA reads TGTGCCAGCAGCTTAGTTGCGGAGAACACTGAAGCTTTCTTT. Protein: CASSLVAENTEAFF.

The V and J genes are TRBV15 and TRBJ1-2, with TRBD1 identical over 9 bases. The ends lost 5 bases at V and 0 bases at J; junction bases unmatched: 7. Germline V gene sequence: CDR1 LNHNV, CDR2 YYDKDF (reference sequence). This CDR3 has 16 residues. The CDR3 loop reads CATSGGQGLTNYGYTF. The CDR3 nucleotides are TGTGCCACCAGCGGTGGACAGGGGCTTACTAACTATGGCTACACCTTC.

In DNA, the CDR3 is TGTGCCAGCAGCCAAGATCCTGTCTACGAGCAGTACTTC. Protein product: CASSQDPVYEQYF. The chain uses TRBV14 and TRBJ2-7; D unclear. The germline CDR1 and CDR2 sequences are SGHDN and FVKESK. Trimming left V 0 bases short and J 3 bases short, with 6 bases between. The CDR3 consists of 13 residues.

V and J are TRBV19 and TRBJ2-7, with D maybe TRBD2 (6 bases). CDR3 length equals 13 residues. CDR1 and CDR2 from the germline V gene are LNHDA and SQIVND (reference sequence). V lost 3 bases, J lost 3 bases, and 9 bases lay in between. CDR3 nucleotide sequence: TGTGCCAGTAGTATGGAGGGAGGCTACGAGCAGTACTTC. It codes for CASSMEGGYEQYF. Supplemented by reference TRBV19 and TRBJ2-7, the full variable domain reads DGGITQSPKYLFRKEGQNVTLSCEQNLNHDAMYWYRQDPGQGLRLIYYSQIVNDFQKGDIAEGYSVSREKKESFPLTVTSAQKNPTAFYLCASSMEGGYEQYFGPGTRLTVT.

The gene calls are TRBV5-4 and TRBJ2-7, with D maybe TRBD2 (7 bases). Germline CDR1 and CDR2: SGHNT and YYREEE (reference sequence). The length of the CDR3 is 15 residues. Between the trimmed V and J ends, which lost 1 base and 3 bases, there was a span of 14 bases. The CDR3 DNA is TGTGCCAGCAGCTTGAATGGGGGGGCCGGCTACGAGCAGTACTTC. Protein product: CASSLNGGAGYEQYF.

This chain uses TRBV4-1 with TRBJ2-1; 7 bases map to TRBD2. Germline V gene sequence: CDR1 MGHRA, CDR2 YSYEKL. The V gene end was trimmed by 2 bases and the J gene end by 6 bases; junction bases not matched to a gene: 13. The CDR3 length is 17 residues. The CDR3 sequence: CASSQPTGTTPSNEQFF. The CDR3 nucleotides read TGCGCCAGCAGCCAACCCACCGGGACTACACCTTCCAATGAGCAGTTCTTC.

This clone showed up just once. V and J are TRBV6-1 and TRBJ2-7; 7 bases fit TRBD2. V shed 4 bases and J 0 bases; nucleotides not matched to a gene: 12. The CDR3 runs 17 residues. Looked up from germline, CDR1 is MNHNS and CDR2 is SASEGT. The CDR3 sequence is CASSGTMGEGSSYEQYF. The CDR3 DNA reads as TGTGCCAGCAGTGGAACTATGGGGGAGGGGAGCTCCTACGAGCAGTACTTC.

The genes are TRBV2 and TRBJ1-5, with D perhaps matching TRBD1 (5 bases). The ends were cut back, 3 bases at V and 2 bases at J, with 8 bases in the middle. Germline-derived CDR1 and CDR2 are SNHLY and FYNNEI. The CDR3 sequence is 14 residues long. The CDR3 spells CASSEGGGNQPQHF. DNA for the CDR3: TGTGCCAGCAGTGAGGGAGGGGGCAATCAGCCCCAGCATTTT.

The rearrangement links TRBV10-2 to TRBJ2-1; 7 bases agree with TRBD2. Per the germline V gene, CDR1 is WSHSY and CDR2 is SAAADI. V lost 4 bases and J lost 0; bases outside the gene matches: 3. The CDR3 has 15 residues. The DNA of the CDR3 is TGCGCCAGCAGTGCGGGCGGGGGCTCCTACAATGAGCAGTTCTTC. The encoded protein is CASSAGGGSYNEQFF.

The chain couples TRBV13 to TRBJ2-3; the D gene is possibly TRBD1 (5 bases). In germline, CDR1 is PRHDT, CDR2 FYEKMQ (reference sequence). The ends were cut back, 8 bases at V and 0 bases at J, with 9 bases in the middle. The CDR3 is 13 amino acids. CDR3 in DNA: TGTGCCAGCGCAACAGGTAGCACAGATACGCAGTATTTT. Amino acid sequence: CASATGSTDTQYF.

The V call is TRBV7-9, the J call TRBJ2-5, with 14 bases fitting TRBD2. V was clipped by 5 bases and J by 4 bases; unmatched bases: 12. The CDR3 spans 18 residues. Germline-derived CDR1 and CDR2 are SEHNR and FQNEAQ (reference sequence). CDR3 amino acids: CASSPRLAGGPVRETQYF. The CDR3 DNA sequence: TGTGCCAGCAGCCCGAGACTAGCGGGAGGGCCTGTGAGAGAGACCCAGTACTTC.

The chain recombines TRBV6-4 with TRBJ2-1; 7 bases line up with TRBD2. With V trimmed by 1 base and J by 3 bases, 3 bases remained unmatched. From germline, CDR1 is MRHNA and CDR2 SNTAGT. This CDR3 is built from 15 residues. The CDR3 DNA is TGTGCCAGCAGTGACTGGGCGGGAGACTACAATGAGCAGTTCTTC. The encoded protein is CASSDWAGDYNEQFF.